Listed here are 28 T cell receptor beta chains from one sample, sequenced in a study of regulatory T cells in long-lasting Graves disease. Libraries of TCR beta came from iRepertoire HTBI primers plus Arm-PCR of CDR3 regions. TCRdb re-analysed the multiplex PCR reads in MiXCR, keeping a single row per CDR3 protein. The table has roughly 500,000 distinct CDR3 sequences, 20% to 25% seen once; the top ten hold roughly 6.9%. The time point: persistent/refractory GD, antithyroid drugs over 5 years with positive TRAb. The TCR library was made from RNA that had been extracted from PBMCs in TRIzol. The sample consisted of peripheral blood mononuclear cells (PBMCs), taken when the disease was refractory, from a patient treated with antithyroid drugs. The receptor source for this set is a female donor with Graves disease.

Many counts were recorded for this clonotype. The gene calls are TRBV11-2 and TRBJ2-5; no reliable D call. CDR3 length: 13 amino acids. Germline V CDR1 and CDR2: SGHAT, FQNNGV. Trimming took off 4 bases at V and 2 bases at J, with 8 bases between the two ends. This CDR3 reads CASSSDPQETQYF. CDR3 nucleotides: TGTGCCAGCAGCTCTGATCCTCAAGAGACCCAGTACTTC.

This clonotype was observed at least ten times. The chain couples TRBV7-3 to TRBJ1-1, with TRBD1 as a possible D gene (6 bases). Germline CDR1 SGHTA, CDR2 FQGTGA. Trimming pared 3 bases from V and 2 bases from J, leaving 10 bases between. There are 14 residues in the CDR3. The CDR3 region is CASSLGGFNTEAFF. Written as DNA, the CDR3 is TGTGCCAGCAGCTTGGGGGGCTTTAACACTGAAGCTTTCTTT.

V usage is TRBV2 and J usage is TRBJ2-7, with TRBD1 matching 9 bases. The CDR3 covers 17 residues. Germline CDR1 reads SNHLY; CDR2 reads FYNNEI. After removal of 6 bases from V and 3 bases from J, the junction contained 15 bases not matched to a gene. The CDR3 nucleotides read TGTGCCAGCAGCTCTATTGACAGGGGGGGGATTCACTACGAGCAGTACTTC. Translated, it gives CASSSIDRGGIHYEQYF.

The chain couples TRBV6-2 or TRBV6-3 to TRBJ2-2; weak D call: TRBD2 (6 bases). Trimming pared 8 bases from V and 3 bases from J, leaving 10 bases between. The CDR3 is 13 residues long. Germline V gene data show CDR1 as MNHEY and CDR2 as SVGEGT. CDR3 coding DNA: TGTGCCAGCCTGACGGGGGACACCGGGGAGCTGTTTTTT. Residues: CASLTGDTGELFF.

This clonotype was counted only a few times. The V call is TRBV6-5, the J call TRBJ2-7; D is undetermined. This CDR3 contains 15 residues. V dropped 2 bases and J dropped 0 bases, with 11 bases sitting between them. Looked up from germline, CDR1 is MNHEY and CDR2 is SVGAGI. CDR3 region: CASSYLGGSSYEQYF. The CDR3, as DNA: TGTGCCAGCAGTTACCTCGGCGGAAGCTCCTACGAGCAGTACTTC.

The V call is TRBV14, the J call TRBJ2-1; the D is unclear. CDR1 and CDR2 from the germline V gene are SGHDN and FVKESK. V was shortened by 1 base and J by 8 bases, with 3 bases between the two germline ends. There are 11 residues in the CDR3. The CDR3 DNA is TGTGCCAGCAGCCAAGTGTATGAGCAGTTCTTC. Amino acid sequence: CASSQVYEQFF.

This clonotype was found many times. J is TRBJ2-7 and V is TRBV6-1, with 8 bases fitting TRBD1. The CDR3 runs to 13 residues. V shed 8 bases and J 5 bases; nucleotides not matched to a gene: 8. Germline CDR1 and CDR2: MNHNS and SASEGT. The CDR3, as DNA: TGTGCCAGCGCGCGACAGGGGCGGGACGAGCAGTACTTC. It codes for CASARQGRDEQYF.

This clonotype occurred many times. V gene TRBV28 combines with J gene TRBJ1-5; 9 bases fit TRBD1. CDR1 is MDHEN, CDR2 SYDVKM, per germline. The CDR3 spans 14 residues. V trimming: 6 bases; J trimming: 4 bases; junction bases outside the gene matches: 4. The CDR3: CASSQGTGNQPQHF. CDR3 bases: TGTGCCAGCAGCCAGGGGACAGGGAATCAGCCCCAGCATTTT.

This clonotype has more than one count but fewer than ten. An end of the junction does not agree with germline; a read error may underlie this. The DNA of the CDR3 is TGTGCCAGTAGTCCCCGAGGGACGGCCATTAATAGCAATCAACCCCAGCATTTT. This encodes CASSPRGTAINSNQPQHF. The chain has TRBV19 and TRBJ1-5; weak D call: TRBD1 (5 bases). CDR3 length: 18 amino acids. CDR1 is LNHDA, CDR2 SQIVND, per germline (reference sequence).

This clonotype was counted at least ten times. The CDR3 reads CASSSRQGTYEQYF. In DNA form, the CDR3 reads TGTGCCAGCAGTTCCCGACAGGGGACCTACGAGCAGTACTTC. This sequence joins TRBV6-5 and TRBJ2-7; 8 nucleotides match TRBD1. The junction had 4 bases not matched to a gene; V was cut back by 4 bases and J by 2 bases. The CDR3 extends over 14 amino acids. Looked up from germline, CDR1 is MNHEY and CDR2 is SVGAGI.

The V call is TRBV6-1, the J call TRBJ1-1, with a weak D call TRBD1 (6 bases). Trimming stripped 6 bases from V and 1 base from J, with 21 bases between. This CDR3 spans 17 amino acids. CDR1 and CDR2 (germline): MNHNS, SASEGT. CDR3 DNA: TGTGCCAGCAGCCGAATCCCGGGACAAGTGAAGAACACTGAAGCTTTCTTT. Amino acids: CASSRIPGQVKNTEAFF.

This clonotype has more than one count but fewer than ten. The chain links TRBV11-2 to TRBJ2-2; tentatively, D is TRBD2 (6 bases). Germline CDR1 is SGHAT and CDR2 is FQNNGV. The CDR3 sequence is 17 residues long. The V and J ends lost 2 bases and 7 bases respectively, with 20 bases between them. The CDR3 sequence: CASSLLGTPSRGGELFF. As DNA, the CDR3 is TGTGCCAGCAGCTTACTTGGGACTCCGAGTCGGGGCGGGGAGCTGTTTTTT.

This clonotype was seen ten or more times. This sequence joins TRBV12-3 or TRBV12-4 and TRBJ1-4; D gene unclear. The V and J ends lost 3 bases and 7 bases respectively, with 9 bases between them. CDR3 length: 13 amino acids. The CDR3 protein is CASSFPLGEKLFF. CDR3 coding DNA: TGTGCCAGCAGTTTCCCCCTTGGTGAAAAACTGTTTTTT.

This clonotype showed up many times. The chain carries TRBV3-1 and TRBJ1-4; maybe TRBD1 (6 bases). CDR1 and CDR2 from the germline V gene are LGHDT and YNNKEL (reference sequence). The CDR3 has 13 amino acids. Trimming took off 7 bases at V and 7 bases at J, with 13 bases between the two ends. The CDR3 reads CASKGDSGEKLFF. The CDR3, as DNA: TGTGCCAGCAAGGGGGATTCTGGTGAAAAACTGTTTTTT.

J is TRBJ1-1 and V is TRBV5-4; 8 nucleotides match TRBD1. There are 15 residues in the CDR3. V dropped 0 bases and J dropped 10; count of bases not matched to a gene: 11. CDR1 and CDR2 from the germline V gene are SGHNT and YYREEE (reference sequence). The CDR3 protein is CASSLDPGGSKIAFF. The DNA of the CDR3 is TGTGCCAGCAGCTTGGATCCAGGGGGCTCGAAAATAGCTTTCTTT.

This clonotype has only a few counts. The chain employs TRBV5-1 and TRBJ1-5; D is unclear. The germline V gene has CDR1 SGHRS and CDR2 YFSETQ. The CDR3 totals 13 residues. V gave up 4 bases and J gave up 7 bases, with 12 bases separating them. This CDR3 reads CASSRWAGQPQHF. The CDR3 DNA reads as TGCGCCAGCAGCCGTTGGGCCGGACAGCCCCAGCATTTT.

About this clonotype: This may come from a read error, since a much larger clone is one base off. CDR3 loop: CASRPRGNSGNTEAFF. The CDR3 DNA is TGTGCCAGCAGGCCCAGGGGGAACTCAGGCAACACTGAAGCTTTCTTT. The V and J genes are TRBV3-1 and TRBJ1-1; 7 positions match TRBD1. Germline V gene data show CDR1 as LGHDT and CDR2 as YNNKEL (reference sequence). The CDR3 is 16 residues long. Trimming removed 6 bases from V and 2 bases from J; junction bases left unmatched: 12.

This clonotype was counted many times. V usage is TRBV2 and J usage is TRBJ1-4; D gene ambiguous. The CDR3 runs 11 residues. Trimming removed 7 bases from V and 5 bases from J, with 5 bases in between. Germline CDR1 is SNHLY and CDR2 is FYNNEI. CDR3 DNA: TGTGCCAGCACCCACAATGAAAAACTGTTTTTT. Protein: CASTHNEKLFF.

This clonotype was seen many times. The chain has TRBV12-3 or TRBV12-4 and TRBJ1-1, with D unclear. The length of the CDR3 is 12 residues. Trimming took 2 bases from V and 7 from J, leaving 8 bases between them. The CDR3 sequence is CASSLKKIEAFF. The DNA of the CDR3 is TGTGCCAGCAGTTTAAAGAAGATTGAAGCTTTCTTT.

J is TRBJ1-1 and V is TRBV29-1; 9 bases match TRBD1. This CDR3 contains 15 residues. V gave up 5 bases and J gave up 1 base; unmatched junction bases: 8. Germline lookup yields CDR1 SQVTM and CDR2 ANQGSEA. In nucleotides, the CDR3 is TGCAGCGTTCTCTCCCTGACAGGGGGGAACACTGAAGCTTTCTTT. It translates to CSVLSLTGGNTEAFF.

In this sample, this clonotype turned up many times. The chain has TRBV7-3 and TRBJ2-7; D remains unclear. The germline V and J ends were trimmed by 2 bases and 6 bases, with 11 bases remaining between them. CDR1 SGHTA and CDR2 FQGTGA come from the germline V gene. CDR3 length equals 13 residues. CDR3 region: CASSLSGLGEQYF. CDR3 bases: TGTGCCAGCAGCTTATCTGGGTTAGGCGAGCAGTACTTC.

This chain links TRBV18 with TRBJ1-4, with D perhaps TRBD1 (5 bases). The CDR3 length is 15 residues. V lost 2 bases and J 5 bases, leaving 12 bases between the germline ends. Germline-derived CDR1 and CDR2 are KGHSH and LQKENI. CDR3 in amino acids: CASSPGDSRNEKLFF. The CDR3, as DNA: TGTGCCAGCTCACCAGGAGACAGCAGAAATGAAAAACTGTTTTTT.

This clonotype was seen only a few times. The chain is built from TRBV4-1 and TRBJ2-5; perhaps TRBD2 as D (5 bases). This CDR3 comprises 15 residues. The V and J ends lost 0 bases and 7 bases respectively, with 15 bases between them. Germline V gives CDR1 MGHRA, CDR2 YSYEKL. In DNA form, the CDR3 reads TGCGCCAGCAGCCAAGATCGGCTAGCTCCCAGGACCCAGTACTTC. Protein: CASSQDRLAPRTQYF.

The chain has TRBV7-9 and TRBJ1-2; D gene unclear. The CDR3 totals 13 residues. CDR1 and CDR2 (germline): SEHNR, FQNEAQ (reference sequence). The V end lost 6 bases, the J end lost 2 bases, and 10 bases lay between the germline ends. The CDR3 nucleotides read TGTGCCAGCAGTGAAGAGTTGAACTATGGCTACACCTTC. Protein sequence: CASSEELNYGYTF.

This clonotype has a count of ten or more. The chain couples TRBV6-5 to TRBJ1-1; the D gene is possibly TRBD1 (5 bases). The germline V gene encodes CDR1 MNHEY and CDR2 SVGAGI. The CDR3 contains 18 residues. The V gene lost 3 bases and the J gene lost 1 base, with 21 bases spanning the gap. The CDR3 protein is CASSYHGTLVFRNTEAFF. The CDR3 nucleotides read TGTGCCAGCAGTTATCACGGGACCTTAGTATTTCGGAACACTGAAGCTTTCTTT.

This clonotype was counted many times. In nucleotides, the CDR3 is TGTGCCAGCAGTCCCGTGTATGGACAGGGTAATTCACCCCTCCACTTT. Its protein is CASSPVYGQGNSPLHF. The chain combines TRBV27 with TRBJ1-6; 8 bases map to TRBD1. Per the germline V gene, CDR1 is MNHEY and CDR2 is SMNVEV (reference sequence). Unmatched junction bases numbered 9, after V lost 5 bases and J lost 6 bases. CDR3 size: 16 residues.

This clonotype was recorded a few times. The chain combines TRBV19 with TRBJ1-5; perhaps TRBD1 as D (5 bases). Germline CDR1 LNHDA, CDR2 SQIVND (reference sequence). The CDR3 is made up of 15 amino acids. The V and J ends lost 2 bases and 2 bases respectively, with 10 bases between them. CDR3 bases: TGTGCCAGTAGTATATTCGGGGGGGGCAATCAGCCCCAGCATTTT. Its protein is CASSIFGGGNQPQHF.

The chain combines TRBV6-1 with TRBJ1-5; 8 nucleotides align to TRBD1. V was pared by 6 bases and J by 1 base, with 11 bases of the junction left unmatched. Germline V lookup: CDR1 MNHNS, CDR2 SASEGT. The CDR3 sequence is 17 residues long. CDR3 protein: CASSQDRAGGSNQPQHF. The CDR3 DNA reads TGTGCCAGCAGCCAAGATAGGGCAGGGGGCAGCAATCAGCCCCAGCATTTT.